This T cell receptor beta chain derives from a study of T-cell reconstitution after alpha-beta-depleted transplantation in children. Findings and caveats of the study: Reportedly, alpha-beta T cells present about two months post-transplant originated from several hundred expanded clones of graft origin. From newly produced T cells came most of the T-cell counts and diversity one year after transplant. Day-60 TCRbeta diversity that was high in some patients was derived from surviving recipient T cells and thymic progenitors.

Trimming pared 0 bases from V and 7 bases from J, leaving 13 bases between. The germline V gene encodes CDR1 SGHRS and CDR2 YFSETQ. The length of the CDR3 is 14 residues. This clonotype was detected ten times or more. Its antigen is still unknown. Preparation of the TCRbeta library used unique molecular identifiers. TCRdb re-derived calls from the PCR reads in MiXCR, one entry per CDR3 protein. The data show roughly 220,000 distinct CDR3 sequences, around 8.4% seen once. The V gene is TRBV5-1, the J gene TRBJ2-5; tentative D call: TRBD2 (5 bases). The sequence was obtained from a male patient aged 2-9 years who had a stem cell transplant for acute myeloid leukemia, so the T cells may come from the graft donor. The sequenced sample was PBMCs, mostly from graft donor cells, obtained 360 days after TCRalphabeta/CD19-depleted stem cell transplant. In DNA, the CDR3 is TGCGCCAGCAGCTTGGAAGATGCGGGTGGGACCCAGTACTTC. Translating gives CASSLEDAGGTQYF.